This T cell receptor beta chain derives from a study of T cell responses to AZD1222 COVID-19 vaccine (dated by TCRdb to 2020 to 2023). About the full investigation: AZD1222 recipients given second doses at about 4 weeks or at about 12 weeks were pooled, since spike-specific TCR depth and breadth were not found to differ between the two schedules. A total of around 240 trial participants underwent TCR sequencing, of whom around 210 had received two doses of AZD1222 and approximately 25 had received two doses of the MenACWY control vaccine. Enrollment into the trials was organized by age into subgroups of 18-55, 56-69 and 70-plus years, and those subgroups contained about 160, 30 and 59 TCR-sequenced participants, respectively.

The CDR3 regions of human TCRbeta chains were analyzed by immunosequencing. Processing in the source paper ran as follows. TCRs in the repertoires were matched against a reference library of SARS-CoV-2-specific TCRs that had been generated with the MIRA antigen-specificity platform. Breadth meant the fraction of unique TCRs that were SARS-CoV-2-associated, whereas depth meant the fraction of total T cells that were SARS-CoV-2-associated. Using the MIRA data, each spike-specific TCR was assigned both to the spike region to which the TCR was reactive and to a CD4 or CD8 class. Log10-transformed breadth and depth values were compared by one-way ANOVA with Sidak's multiple comparisons tests. In TCRdb, the immuneACCESS table is reduced to in-frame sequences with V and J assigned. These tables do not hold every clone; where another copy was compared, an unresolved V gene accounts for under half, and the others remain unexplained. V, J and clone size are taken as reported in that table, and D and trimming were inferred from the DNA itself. Within this sample are about 100,000 clones, with more than 75% of them counted one time only. The ten largest clones add up to 15% of the sample.

This clone was picked up one time. Which antigen it targets is not known. Base qualities were left out, and no much larger clone turns up one base away. The sample's time point label, decoded: baseline before first vaccination. Vaccinee samples came from UK trials COV001 and COV002, including a single-blind randomized controlled phase 2/3 trial of AZD1222 (ChAdOx1 nCoV-19) in healthy adults. For TCRbeta chain sequencing, PBMC samples from trial participants were taken at day 0 and at day 28 after the second dose. What the authors observed across the whole study: Participants were mostly white British, with more females than males. The authors suggested clonal diversity may have been underestimated. Only six or seven AZD1222 recipients were SARS-CoV-2 seropositive at baseline, limiting conclusions about previously exposed vaccinees. The vaccine-associated CD4 TCRs covered the entire spike protein, and the dominant responses fell in regions 160-218 and 743-854. Reportedly, close to half of the unique spike-specific TCRs recognized epitopes lying outside the regions that are mutated in the B.1.351 and B.1.1.7 variants. Because no day 14 peak-response samples were available, the repertoires could be characterized only after the peak T cell response. After two AZD1222 doses, spike-specific TCR breadth and depth were significantly higher than at day 0 and than in MenACWY recipients. In the small 56-69-year group, the increase in depth fell short of significance, most likely because of low power.

The source of this sequence is an adult in good health. The sample was peripheral blood, taken on day 0 of AZD1222 vaccination.

The DNA is as follows: TGTGCCAGCAGCCTCGGCCCGACTAGCGGTGGCTACGAGCAGTACTTC. It translates as CASSLGPTSGGYEQYF. Recombination connected TRBV7-6 to TRBJ2-7; TRBD2 aligns with 9 central bases. The germline V gene specifies SGHVS as CDR1 and FNYEAQ as CDR2. From the cysteine through the phenylalanine, the CDR3 covers 16 amino acids. CDR3 DNA is the only sequence kept; it has 48 bases, read in frame from the first base. Clipping removes 5 bases from V and 3 bases from J, with 11 as the unmatched junction base count.